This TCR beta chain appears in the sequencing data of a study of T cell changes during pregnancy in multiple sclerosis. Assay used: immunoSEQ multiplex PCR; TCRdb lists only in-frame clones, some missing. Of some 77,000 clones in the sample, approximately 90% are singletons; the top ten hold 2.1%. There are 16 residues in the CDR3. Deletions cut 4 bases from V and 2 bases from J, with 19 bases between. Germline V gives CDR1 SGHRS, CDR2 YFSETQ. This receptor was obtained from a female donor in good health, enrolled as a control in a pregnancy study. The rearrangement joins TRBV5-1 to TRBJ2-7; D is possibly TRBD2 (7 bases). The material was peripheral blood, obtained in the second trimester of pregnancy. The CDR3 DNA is TGCGCCAGCAGCATTTTGGGAGGGGGGGCAACCTACGAGCAGTACTTC. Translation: CASSILGGGATYEQYF.